The entry below gives a single T cell receptor (beta chain) sequence along with its context. The assay ran at deep level. An even split of each subset's genomic DNA across several immunoSEQ plates was performed. Here immunoSEQ multiplex PCR was the method, and the copy in TCRdb shows in-frame clones only, minus some. Among 400,000 to 550,000 clones listed, 79% were seen once. This entry belongs to a study of shared clonotypes between healthy human individuals. Study-level information: The cohort had two women and a few men, ages 18 to 49.

CDR1 is MDHEN and CDR2 is SYDVKM in the germline V gene. This CDR3 contains 15 residues. The rearrangement links TRBV28 to TRBJ2-7; 8 bases fit TRBD2. The sample comprised PBMCs. The TCR sequence derives from a woman aged 40 to 55 in good health. Some clones in this sample may be carry-over from other donors' samples. The DNA for the CDR3 is TGTGTAGCCTTGCCCTCTAGCGGGTCCCCTGACGAGCAGTACTTC. As protein: CVALPSSGSPDEQYF. Looking up the rest from reference TRBV28 and TRBJ2-7 gives the full variable domain: DVKVTQSSRYLVKRTGEKVFLECVQDMDHENMFWYRQDPGLGLRLIYFSYDVKMKEKGDIPEGYSVSREKKERFSLILESASTNQTSMYLCVALPSSGSPDEQYFGPGTRLTVT.